This T cell receptor beta chain is drawn from a study of T cell responses to AZD1222 COVID-19 vaccine. Worth noting for this clone: Its antigen is unidentified.

This CDR3 has 11 amino acids. The data were produced by immunoSEQ multiplex PCR, yet TCRdb's version contains in-frame clones alone and is incomplete. The table includes 78,000 or so clones, around 80% detected once. Overall study results and limits: Nearly half of unique spike-specific TCRs reportedly avoided B.1.351 and B.1.1.7 mutated regions.

Whether given at about 4 or about 12 weeks, second doses were pooled. This chain joins TRBV21-1 and TRBJ1-2. TRBV21-1 is an annotated pseudogene. The material sequenced was peripheral blood, taken 28 days after the second AZD1222 dose. The receptor was derived from an adult who received the AZD1222 COVID-19 vaccine. The CDR3 loop is CASSTPPGYTF. In DNA form, the CDR3 reads TGTGCCAGCAGCACCCCCCCTGGCTACACCTTC.